Presented here are 16 T cell receptor beta chains from one specimen sequenced in a study of T cells in Graves' hyperthyroidism and ophthalmopathy. Researchers amplified the TCR beta CDR3 regions from RNA transcripts. Initially, a first-round RT-PCR of the TCR CDR3 employed the HTBI primer set. Each CDR3 protein is one row after TCRdb ran MiXCR on the multiplex PCR reads. The table includes some 570,000 distinct CDR3 sequences, 14% detected once. Source material: blood. These receptors were obtained from a woman under 30 with Graves' ophthalmopathy.

This clonotype was observed a few times. V is TRBV11-2 and J is TRBJ1-2; the D is unclear. The CDR3 spans 14 residues. CDR1 is SGHAT and CDR2 is FQNNGV in the germline V gene. V was trimmed by 5 bases and J by 5 bases, leaving 15 bases between them. CDR3 DNA: TGTGCCAGCAGCCCCTTGCGGGGTTTTTATGGCTACACCTTC. As protein: CASSPLRGFYGYTF.

The rearrangement joins TRBV30 to TRBJ2-1; D perhaps matches TRBD2 (6 bases). Germline V gene sequence: CDR1 GTSNPN, CDR2 SVGIG (reference sequence). This CDR3 has 15 amino acids. Trimming shortened V by 2 bases and J by 2 bases, and 13 bases separated the two germline ends. In DNA, the CDR3 is TGTGCCTGGAGTAAGGGGCGGGGCGCCTACAATGAGCAGTTCTTC. It yields the protein CAWSKGRGAYNEQFF.

The V gene is TRBV6-1, the J gene TRBJ1-2; 8 nucleotides align to TRBD1. This CDR3 is built from 18 residues. The V and J ends lost 7 bases and 4 bases, in that order; junction bases with no gene match: 20. Germline assignment: CDR1 MNHNS and CDR2 SASEGT. This CDR3 reads CASTPPGVVGQDFYGYTF. The CDR3 DNA reads as TGTGCCAGCACACCCCCCGGGGTTGTGGGACAGGACTTCTATGGCTACACCTTC.

This clonotype was picked up many times. The chain carries TRBV12-3 or TRBV12-4 and TRBJ2-5; tentatively, D is TRBD1 (6 bases). V was trimmed by 4 bases and J by 5 bases, leaving 14 bases between them. The CDR3 sequence is 14 residues long. The CDR3 DNA reads TGTGCCAGCAGTTATACAGGGTCGGGGGAGACCCAGTACTTC. Protein: CASSYTGSGETQYF.

At least ten counts were recorded for this clonotype. The chain employs TRBV15 and TRBJ1-5; no definite D call. V was cut by 0 bases and J by 4 bases, with 19 bases left in between. The CDR3 length is 18 residues. Germline V gene lookup returns CDR1 LNHNV and CDR2 YYDKDF (reference sequence). The CDR3 is CATSRDLHGPLANQPQHF. DNA for the CDR3: TGTGCCACCAGCAGAGATCTGCACGGTCCCCTAGCAAATCAGCCCCAGCATTTT. Full variable domain (outside the CDR3, taken from reference TRBV15 and TRBJ1-5): DAMVIQNPRYQVTQFGKPVTLSCSQTLNHNVMYWYQQKSSQAPKLLFHYYDKDFNNEADTPDNFQSRRPNTSFCFLDIRSPGLGDTAMYLCATSRDLHGPLANQPQHFGDGTRLSIL.

The sample holds many counts of this clonotype. The gene calls are TRBV3-1 and TRBJ1-6; D remains unclear. The CDR3 totals 14 residues. Germline V gene sequence: CDR1 LGHDT, CDR2 YNNKEL (reference sequence). Between the trimmed V and J ends, which lost 0 bases and 16 bases, there was a span of 16 bases. Written as DNA, the CDR3 is TGTGCCAGCAGCCAAGATCGAGAAGGACGAGGACTCCACTTT. Its translation is CASSQDREGRGLHF.

Many counts were recorded for this clonotype. This sequence joins TRBV12-3 or TRBV12-4 and TRBJ1-4; the D is unclear. V dropped 7 bases and J dropped 2 bases, with 5 bases sitting between them. The CDR3 is 12 amino acids. The CDR3 is CASTSTNEKLFF. CDR3 coding DNA: TGTGCCAGCACTTCGACTAATGAAAAACTGTTTTTT.

DNA of the CDR3: TGTGCCAGCAGCTCCGAACACTACGAGCAGTTCTTC. Its protein product is CASSSEHYEQFF. The J gene is TRBJ2-7, the V gene TRBV5-6, with no clear D. Judging by the DNA end, TRBJ2-1 fits better; the J call may be wrong. This CDR3 is built from 12 residues. The V gene's germline CDR1 is SGHDT and CDR2 YYEEEE.

This clonotype was counted many times. This chain links TRBV27 with TRBJ1-6; perhaps TRBD1 as D (6 bases). V was cut by 3 bases and J by 0 bases, with 18 bases left in between. The CDR3 is made up of 19 amino acids. Germline-derived CDR1 and CDR2 are MNHEY and SMNVEV (reference sequence). The CDR3 DNA follows: TGTGCCAGCAGTTTGGGAGTTGGTCAGGGGAGCTCCTATAATTCACCCCTCCACTTT. This translates into CASSLGVGQGSSYNSPLHF.

This clonotype was seen many times. The gene calls are TRBV15 and TRBJ1-2; possibly TRBD1 for D (5 bases). CDR3 length: 13 residues. Trimming removed 1 base from V and 8 bases from J, with 11 bases in between. Germline CDR1 and CDR2: LNHNV and YYDKDF (reference sequence). The CDR3 nucleotides read TGTGCCACCAGCAGAGGGCAGGGAGACGGCTACACCTTC. Protein product: CATSRGQGDGYTF.

The chain employs TRBV30 and TRBJ1-4; no reliable D call. CDR3 length: 15 amino acids. V gave up 3 bases and J gave up 10 bases, with 21 bases separating them. Germline values: CDR1 GTSNPN, CDR2 SVGIG (reference sequence). The CDR3 protein is CAWSAGWGEGGKLFF. The CDR3 DNA sequence: TGTGCCTGGAGCGCTGGCTGGGGAGAAGGAGGAAAACTGTTTTTT.

This clonotype occurred many times. V is TRBV27 and J is TRBJ2-7; 9 bases match TRBD1. V was clipped by 3 bases and J by 2 bases; unmatched bases: 5. The CDR3 has 15 residues. Germline CDR1 MNHEY, CDR2 SMNVEV (reference sequence). The chain's CDR3 is CASSFSWTGAYEQYF. Here the CDR3 DNA reads TGTGCCAGCAGTTTTTCGTGGACAGGGGCCTACGAGCAGTACTTC.

There are a few counts of this clonotype. V gene TRBV9 combines with J gene TRBJ2-2, with D uncertain. CDR1 and CDR2 (germline): SGDLS, YYNGEE. The CDR3 consists of 14 residues. V shed 3 bases and J shed 5 bases, with 11 bases lying between them. CDR3: CASSGGTGTGELFF. DNA of the CDR3: TGTGCCAGCAGCGGGGGAACGGGTACCGGGGAGCTGTTTTTT.

This chain links TRBV18 with TRBJ1-1, with 10 nucleotides matching TRBD1. CDR3 length: 16 residues. The germline CDR1 and CDR2 sequences are KGHSH and LQKENI. The J segment lost 0 bases and the V segment lost 4 bases, leaving 5 bases of the junction unmatched. CDR3 sequence (DNA): TGTGCCAGCTCACTCGGACAGGGGGGATTGAACACTGAAGCTTTCTTT. Amino acids: CASSLGQGGLNTEAFF. Full variable domain (outside the CDR3, taken from reference TRBV18 and TRBJ1-1): NAGVMQNPRHLVRRRGQEARLRCSPMKGHSHVYWYRQLPEEGLKFMVYLQKENIIDESGMPKERFSAEFPKEGPSILRIQQVVRGDSAAYFCASSLGQGGLNTEAFFGQGTRLTVV.

This clonotype was found many times. The chain carries TRBV20-1 and TRBJ1-1; D is unresolved. The CDR3 sequence is 15 residues long. Trimming stripped 5 bases from V and 0 bases from J, with 16 bases between. Germline V gives CDR1 DFQATT, CDR2 SNEGSKA (reference sequence). The CDR3 DNA sequence: TGCAGTGCTCGGCCCCGCCTTATTCTGAACACTGAAGCTTTCTTT. Translating it yields CSARPRLILNTEAFF.

This rearrangement joins TRBV12-5 to TRBJ1-1; D unresolved. V dropped 1 base and J dropped 3 bases, with 3 bases sitting between them. This CDR3 contains 12 residues. The germline V gene has CDR1 LGHNT and CDR2 FRNRAP. The CDR3 spells CASGLGHTEAFF. The CDR3 region has the DNA TGTGCTAGTGGTTTGGGACACACTGAAGCTTTCTTT.